This T cell receptor (beta chain) was retrieved from a study of T cells in Graves' hyperthyroidism and ophthalmopathy. Researchers amplified the TCR beta CDR3 regions from RNA transcripts. The HTBI set primed first-round TCR CDR3 RT-PCR. TCRdb reprocessed the multiplex PCR reads via MiXCR and lists one record per CDR3 protein. The table records hundreds of thousands of distinct CDR3 sequences, about 14% of them present only once. Recently diagnosed hyperthyroidism of less than 2 months' duration affected patients aged 18 to 65. Uncontrolled infection, other autoimmune disease, pregnancy and lactation each barred patients from inclusion. General study results and limits: Blood also contained most expanded thyroid clonotypes above 0.001.

This clonotype was seen many times. Its antigen is not identified. This TCR derives from a woman aged 18-35 years with Graves' hyperthyroidism. Sequenced material: blood.

The CDR3 is CASSIARYNEQFF. In nucleotides, the CDR3 is TGTGCCAGCAGCATTGCTCGGTACAATGAGCAGTTCTTC. The chain recombines TRBV3-1 with TRBJ2-1; the D is unclear. The germline V gene has CDR1 LGHDT and CDR2 YNNKEL (reference sequence). Trimming shortened V by 5 bases and J by 4 bases, and 9 bases separated the two germline ends. The CDR3 loop spans 13 amino acids.